Shown below are 3 T cell receptor beta chains from a single sample sequenced in a study of technical replicates of blood from four donors. Clones were read by immunoSEQ multiplex PCR, and TCRdb kept only the in-frame ones, dropping some. The table records about 15,000 clones, around 84% of them present only once. The specimen was PBMCs. These receptors were taken from a human donor in good health.

This clone appeared once. V is TRBV6-5 and J is TRBJ2-7; TRBD1 matches at 7 bases. The CDR3 contains 13 residues. Unmatched junction bases numbered 7, after V lost 4 bases and J lost 7 bases. Germline assignment: CDR1 MNHEY and CDR2 SVGAGI. The DNA of the CDR3 is TGTGCCAGCAGTTCTCAATCACAGGGGGAGCAGTACTTC. Encoded protein: CASSSQSQGEQYF.

The chain links TRBV9 to TRBJ2-5; TRBD1 matches 7 bases. The CDR3 consists of 13 residues. The germline V gene encodes CDR1 SGDLS and CDR2 YYNGEE. With 3 bases clipped from V and 5 bases from J, the junction kept 4 bases outside the gene matches. The CDR3 loop reads CASSEGQWETQYF. Written as DNA, the CDR3 is TGTGCCAGCAGCGAGGGACAGTGGGAGACCCAGTACTTC.

The chain joins TRBV5-1 to TRBJ1-2; 7 bases map to TRBD1. The CDR3 has 14 amino acids. Germline V gene lookup returns CDR1 SGHRS and CDR2 YFSETQ. V was clipped by 4 bases and J by 3 bases; unmatched bases: 6. In nucleotides, the CDR3 is TGCGCCAGCAGCGTTGGACAGGCGGACTATGGCTACACCTTC. Protein product: CASSVGQADYGYTF.